These 32 T cell receptor beta chains were sequenced from one sample in a study of chemoradiotherapy in HPV16-positive cancers. Clones were read by immunoSEQ multiplex PCR, and TCRdb kept only the in-frame ones, dropping some. The sample holds over 30,000 clones, 85% to 90% seen once. The material was blood, obtained from a patient who underwent chemoradiotherapy. These receptors were collected from a human donor with HPV-associated anogenital cancer.

The chain uses TRBV7-2 and TRBJ2-1, with 11 bases fitting TRBD2. The CDR3 runs 16 residues. The germline gives CDR1 SGHTA, CDR2 FQGNSA. V dropped 4 bases and J dropped 7; count of bases not matched to a gene: 9. The CDR3 reads CASSSVALAGENEQFF. The CDR3 DNA is TGTGCCAGCAGCTCCGTAGCACTAGCGGGGGAGAATGAGCAGTTCTTC.

The chain is built from TRBV2 and TRBJ2-3; D is ambiguous. V lost 7 bases and J lost 1, with 15 bases in between. Germline V lookup: CDR1 SNHLY, CDR2 FYNNEI. CDR3 length: 15 residues. Here the CDR3 reads CASIWQPGGTDTQYF. The CDR3 bases are TGTGCCAGCATTTGGCAACCTGGCGGCACAGATACGCAGTATTTT.

This clone was found a few times. This chain connects TRBV7-9 to TRBJ1-2; no firm D call. The CDR3 spans 12 residues. Germline CDR1 reads SEHNR; CDR2 reads FQNEAQ (reference sequence). Trimming shortened V by 4 bases and J by 3 bases, and 6 bases separated the two germline ends. The CDR3 region has the DNA TGTGCCAGCAGCTGGTCTTACTATGGCTACACCTTC. The encoded protein is CASSWSYYGYTF.

This chain uses TRBV18 with TRBJ2-5, with D unclear. V was shortened by 6 bases and J by 0 bases, with 5 bases between the two germline ends. Per the germline V gene, CDR1 is KGHSH and CDR2 is LQKENI. CDR3 length: 12 residues. CDR3 loop: CASSPYQETQYF. CDR3 in DNA: TGTGCCAGCTCGCCGTACCAAGAGACCCAGTACTTC.

The chain uses TRBV7-2 and TRBJ1-2; maybe TRBD1 (6 bases). The ends were cut back, 1 base at V and 4 bases at J, with 13 bases in the middle. The CDR3 is 15 amino acids. Germline CDR1 and CDR2: SGHTA and FQGNSA. The CDR3 here is CASSLVGGESYGYTF. DNA for the CDR3: TGTGCCAGCAGCTTAGTCGGGGGCGAAAGCTATGGCTACACCTTC. Combining the CDR3 with reference TRBV7-2 and TRBJ1-2 gives the whole variable domain GAGVSQSPSNKVTEKGKDVELRCDPISGHTALYWYRQSLGQGLEFLIYFQGNSAPDKSGLPSDRFSAERTGGSVSTLTIQRTQQEDSAVYLCASSLVGGESYGYTFGSGTRLTVV.

The gene calls are TRBV10-1 and TRBJ1-1, with 7 bases aligning to TRBD1. There are 17 residues in the CDR3. Germline loops: CDR1 WNHNN, CDR2 SYGVQD (reference sequence). V gave up 5 bases and J gave up 1 base; unmatched junction bases: 13. The CDR3 nucleotides are TGCGCCAGCAGTCTGTTACAGGGGAGGGGGCCGAACACTGAAGCTTTCTTT. It codes for CASSLLQGRGPNTEAFF.

The gene calls are TRBV7-9 and TRBJ2-3, with D perhaps assigned TRBD1 or TRBD2 (5 bases each). Germline-derived CDR1 and CDR2 are SEHNR and FQNEAQ (reference sequence). Trimming cost V 5 bases and J 2 bases, with 17 bases left between them. The CDR3 length is 16 residues. The CDR3 is CASSRRRGVTTDTQYF. CDR3 in DNA: TGTGCCAGCAGCAGAAGACGAGGGGTTACCACAGATACGCAGTATTTT.

The chain employs TRBV2 and TRBJ2-2; D is possibly TRBD2 (5 bases). CDR1 is SNHLY, CDR2 FYNNEI, per germline. This CDR3 has 14 amino acids. The V end was cut by 6 bases, the J end by 5 bases, with 13 bases between. CDR3 sequence (DNA): TGTGCCAGCAGGTCCGGGGAGAAGACCGGGGAGCTGTTTTTT. Amino acid sequence: CASRSGEKTGELFF.

The CDR3 is CASSSTAGNRRVEQYF. The CDR3 DNA is TGTGCCAGCAGCTCCACGGCGGGCAACCGAAGGGTCGAGCAGTACTTC. The chain carries TRBV7-3 and TRBJ2-7; D possibly corresponds to TRBD2 (5 bases). Trimming pared 4 bases from V and 6 bases from J, leaving 22 bases between. This CDR3 is built from 16 residues. Germline V gene data show CDR1 as SGHTA and CDR2 as FQGTGA.

This clone turned up a few times. V is TRBV6-5 and J is TRBJ1-2; D ambiguous. The CDR3 covers 13 residues. Germline-derived CDR1 and CDR2 are MNHEY and SVGAGI. Trimming took off 0 bases at V and 6 bases at J, with 8 bases between the two ends. The DNA for the CDR3 is TGTGCCAGCAGTTACTCGAGCCTCCATGGCTACACCTTC. As protein: CASSYSSLHGYTF.

V usage is TRBV19 and J usage is TRBJ1-5; the D gene is possibly TRBD1 (6 bases). The germline CDR1 and CDR2 sequences are LNHDA and SQIVND (reference sequence). CDR3 length: 17 residues. V gave up 0 bases and J gave up 1 base, with 13 bases separating them. Here the CDR3 DNA reads TGTGCCAGTAGTATAGATTGGGGGGCAAGGAGCAATCAGCCCCAGCATTTT. Translated, it gives CASSIDWGARSNQPQHF.

The rearrangement links TRBV28 to TRBJ2-1, with 10 bases that match TRBD2. CDR1 is MDHEN and CDR2 is SYDVKM in the germline V gene. CDR3 size: 15 residues. With V trimmed by 6 bases and J by 8 bases, 10 bases remained unmatched. The CDR3 here is CASRALAGAGDEQFF. The CDR3 DNA is TGTGCCAGCAGGGCTCTAGCGGGGGCGGGGGATGAGCAGTTCTTC.

This chain uses TRBV27 with TRBJ1-2; no definite D call. The germline gives CDR1 MNHEY, CDR2 SMNVEV (reference sequence). There are 13 residues in the CDR3. V gave up 6 bases and J gave up 8 bases, with 16 bases separating them. CDR3 in amino acids: CASRPESIGGYTF. Here the CDR3 DNA reads TGTGCCAGCAGGCCAGAGAGTATTGGAGGCTACACCTTC.

The chain couples TRBV5-5 to TRBJ2-3; weak D call: TRBD2 (6 bases). V was cut by 6 bases and J by 2 bases, with 16 bases left in between. This CDR3 contains 15 residues. Germline V CDR1 and CDR2: SGHKS, YYEKEE (reference sequence). As DNA, the CDR3 is TGTGCCAGCACGCTTCCTCGCGGGGTCACAGATACGCAGTATTTT. It specifies CASTLPRGVTDTQYF.

The chain recombines TRBV28 with TRBJ1-5, with TRBD1 as a possible D gene (6 bases). Deletions cut 7 bases from V and 5 bases from J, with 6 bases between. CDR1 MDHEN and CDR2 SYDVKM come from the germline V gene. The length of the CDR3 is 11 residues. The CDR3 DNA reads as TGTGCCAGCAAGGGGGATCAGCCCCAGCATTTT. Translated: CASKGDQPQHF.

The chain joins TRBV7-8 to TRBJ2-1; D is possibly TRBD1 (5 bases). Germline values: CDR1 SGHVS, CDR2 FQNEAQ. V lost 1 base and J 4 bases, leaving 14 bases between the germline ends. CDR3 size: 16 residues. This CDR3 reads CASSLGQGLVYNEQFF. In DNA form, the CDR3 reads TGTGCCAGCAGCTTAGGGCAGGGTTTAGTGTACAATGAGCAGTTCTTC. Variable domain in full (rest from reference TRBV7-8 and TRBJ2-1): GAGVSQSPRYKVAKRGQDVALRCDPISGHVSLFWYQQALGQGPEFLTYFQNEAQLDKSGLPSDRFFAERPEGSVSTLKIQRTQQEDSAVYLCASSLGQGLVYNEQFFGPGTRLTVL.

The V and J genes are TRBV5-8 and TRBJ2-7; no firm D call. Germline V CDR1 and CDR2: SGHTS, YDEGEE. CDR3 length: 13 residues. This CDR3 reads CATIKPAGYEQYF. The CDR3, as DNA: TGTGCAACAATAAAACCCGCCGGCTACGAGCAGTACTTC.

As DNA, the CDR3 is TGTGCCAGCAGCCGTGGAGGGGCCGTGGGAAGAGGCTACACCTTC. Protein product: CASSRGGAVGRGYTF. This rearrangement joins TRBV6-6 to TRBJ1-2, with a possible D match to TRBD1 (5 bases). Trimming shortened V by 6 bases and J by 8 bases, and 22 bases separated the two germline ends. The CDR3 sequence is 15 residues long. From germline, CDR1 is MNHNY and CDR2 SVGAGI (reference sequence).

The chain employs TRBV4-2 and TRBJ2-7, with TRBD1 matching over 7 bases. The CDR3 covers 15 residues. V lost 2 bases, J lost 3 bases, and 7 bases stayed unmatched. The germline V gene encodes CDR1 LGHNA and CDR2 YNFKEQ. The chain's CDR3 is CASSQYWDRNYEQYF. DNA for the CDR3: TGTGCCAGCAGCCAATACTGGGACAGAAACTACGAGCAGTACTTC.

The CDR3 here is CASSIARGKAEAFF. DNA of the CDR3: TGTGCCAGTAGTATTGCCCGGGGAAAGGCTGAAGCTTTCTTT. The chain carries TRBV19 and TRBJ1-1; D is uncertain. The V end was cut by 3 bases, the J end by 6 bases, with 14 bases between. The V gene's germline CDR1 is LNHDA and CDR2 SQIVND (reference sequence). The CDR3 has 14 amino acids.

The V and J genes are TRBV7-9 and TRBJ2-5; unclear D gene. The germline V and J ends were trimmed by 0 bases and 4 bases, with 9 bases remaining between them. Germline CDR1 and CDR2: SEHNR and FQNEAQ (reference sequence). The CDR3 spans 14 residues. The CDR3 DNA reads as TGTGCCAGCAGCTTAGCCACAGTACCAGAGACCCAGTACTTC. This encodes CASSLATVPETQYF. Based on the CDR3 plus reference TRBV7-9 and TRBJ2-5, the full variable domain is DTGVSQNPRHKITKRGQNVTFRCDPISEHNRLYWYRQTLGQGPEFLTYFQNEAQLEKSRLLSDRFSAERPKGSFSTLEIQRTEQGDSAMYLCASSLATVPETQYFGPGTRLLVL.

The chain is built from TRBV9 and TRBJ2-7; no clear D gene. Germline loops: CDR1 SGDLS, CDR2 YYNGEE. The length of the CDR3 is 13 residues. Trimming stripped 0 bases from V and 6 bases from J, with 10 bases between. The CDR3 sequence is CASSVDGSGEQYF. Here the CDR3 DNA reads TGTGCCAGCAGCGTAGATGGTAGTGGCGAGCAGTACTTC.

The chain has TRBV19 and TRBJ1-2; 8 bases are a match to TRBD1. Per germline, CDR1 LNHDA and CDR2 SQIVND (reference sequence). The trim removed 5 bases at V and 0 bases at J, leaving 2 bases unmatched. CDR3 length: 14 residues. The CDR3 nucleotides read TGTGCCAGTAGTTCAGGGGGCTCTAACTATGGCTACACCTTC. Translation gives CASSSGGSNYGYTF. Based on the CDR3 plus reference TRBV19 and TRBJ1-2, the full variable domain is DGGITQSPKYLFRKEGQNVTLSCEQNLNHDAMYWYRQDPGQGLRLIYYSQIVNDFQKGDIAEGYSVSREKKESFPLTVTSAQKNPTAFYLCASSSGGSNYGYTFGSGTRLTVV.

The chain employs TRBV14 and TRBJ1-2; 12 nucleotides line up with TRBD1. CDR1 and CDR2 (germline): SGHDN, FVKESK. Trimming cost V 1 base and J 7 bases; bases outside gene matches: 4. This CDR3 region has 15 residues. The CDR3 nucleotides are TGTGCCAGCAGCCAAGCCGGGACAGGGGGCGTTGGCTACACCTTC. The encoded protein is CASSQAGTGGVGYTF.

The sample holds a few counts of this clone. The chain uses TRBV5-6 and TRBJ1-2; no reliable D call. The germline gives CDR1 SGHDT, CDR2 YYEEEE. V lost 3 bases and J lost 4, with 13 bases in between. This CDR3 contains 14 residues. DNA for the CDR3: TGTGCCAGCAGCTGGTGGGGAAACATCTATGGCTACACCTTC. Amino acid sequence: CASSWWGNIYGYTF. Complete variable domain (other parts from reference TRBV5-6 and TRBJ1-2): DAGVTQSPTHLIKTRGQQVTLRCSPKSGHDTVSWYQQALGQGPQFIFQYYEEEERQRGNFPDRFSGHQFPNYSSELNVNALLLGDSALYLCASSWWGNIYGYTFGSGTRLTVV.

V is TRBV19 and J is TRBJ1-6, with D possibly being TRBD1 (5 bases). The CDR3 consists of 15 residues. Germline CDR1 LNHDA, CDR2 SQIVND (reference sequence). V was cut by 8 bases and J by 7 bases, with 18 bases left in between. CDR3 protein: CASARSLGVNSPLHF. The CDR3 DNA is TGTGCCAGTGCCCGAAGCTTGGGGGTGAATTCACCCCTCCACTTT.

This chain links TRBV7-2 with TRBJ2-1, with TRBD2 matching 10 bases. Germline CDR1 is SGHTA and CDR2 is FQGNSA. The V and J ends lost 1 base and 4 bases, in that order; junction bases with no gene match: 1. The CDR3 length is 15 residues. The CDR3 DNA is TGTGCCAGCAGCTTAGGGACTAGCGGATACAATGAGCAGTTCTTC. It translates to CASSLGTSGYNEQFF.

On this clone: This CDR3 is also generated by other DNA sequences in the sample. This rearrangement joins TRBV29-1 to TRBJ2-2; D is unclear. Germline V gene sequence: CDR1 SQVTM, CDR2 ANQGSEA. CDR3 length: 11 amino acids. The germline V and J ends were trimmed by 4 bases and 5 bases, with 5 bases remaining between them. CDR3 nucleotide sequence: TGCAGCGTTGGAAATACCGGGGAGCTGTTTTTT. It codes for CSVGNTGELFF.

V gene TRBV5-4 combines with J gene TRBJ1-2; the D is unclear. This CDR3 region has 15 residues. Germline-derived CDR1 and CDR2 are SGHNT and YYREEE (reference sequence). Trimming removed 0 bases from V and 4 bases from J, with 13 bases in between. As DNA, the CDR3 is TGTGCCAGCAGCTTGGATTTAACAGATCTCTATGGCTACACCTTC. Amino acid sequence: CASSLDLTDLYGYTF.

This clone was picked up one time. The CDR3 loop reads CASSLSSGALQETQYF. As DNA, the CDR3 is TGTGCCAGCAGCCTATCGAGCGGGGCACTCCAAGAGACCCAGTACTTC. The chain couples TRBV7-3 to TRBJ2-5, with 7 bases lining up with TRBD2. The CDR3 is 16 residues long. Trimming at V came to 5 bases and at J to 1 base, leaving 10 bases not matched to a gene. Per germline, CDR1 SGHTA and CDR2 FQGTGA.

CDR3 loop: CASSFWANTEAFF. CDR3 bases: TGTGCCAGCAGTTTTTGGGCGAACACTGAAGCTTTCTTT. This sequence joins TRBV27 and TRBJ1-1; D is unclear. V lost 3 bases and J 1 base, leaving 6 bases between the germline ends. Germline-derived CDR1 and CDR2 are MNHEY and SMNVEV (reference sequence). The length of the CDR3 is 13 residues.

The J gene is TRBJ2-3, the V gene TRBV6-5, with 9 bases that match TRBD2. Germline assignment: CDR1 MNHEY and CDR2 SVGAGI. V shed 2 bases and J 0 bases; nucleotides not matched to a gene: 3. CDR3 length equals 16 residues. CDR3 sequence: CASSYESGGSTDTQYF. In DNA form, the CDR3 reads TGTGCCAGCAGTTACGAGAGCGGGGGGAGCACAGATACGCAGTATTTT.